The clone carrying this TCR beta chain was seen many times. What it binds is not known. This record comes from a study of T cell repertoires in cytomegalovirus infection. The CDR3 has 13 residues. The germline gives CDR1 MNHEY, CDR2 SMNVEV (reference sequence). Trimming left V 6 bases short and J 6 bases short, with 12 bases between. Via MiXCR, TCRdb re-called the reads, giving one row per CDR3 protein. The data hold over 250,000 distinct CDR3 sequences, with approximately 22% observed a single time. This TCR came from a human donor in good health (CMV status not recorded). Some clones in this sample may be carry-over from other donors' samples. The sequences come from cultured PBMCs, collected from culture after CMV antigen stimulation. V is TRBV27 and J is TRBJ1-5, with D possibly TRBD1 on 6 matching bases. CDR3 loop: CASRSQGSQPQHF. The DNA for the CDR3 is TGTGCCAGCAGGTCCCAGGGGAGTCAGCCCCAGCATTTT.